This T cell receptor (beta chain) was obtained from a study of glioma-infiltrating T cells after dendritic cell vaccination. This CDR3 comprises 15 residues. Germline CDR1 and CDR2: ENHRY and SYGVKD. V lost 4 bases and J 5 bases, leaving 18 bases between the germline ends. TCRdb keeps only in-frame clones here, not all; method: immunoSEQ multiplex PCR. The repertoire holds about 82,000 clones, with around nine tenths as singletons. The input for sequencing was blood, taken before dendritic cell vaccination. The sequence derives from a human donor with glioblastoma. This sequence joins TRBV10-3 and TRBJ2-7; weak D call: TRBD2 (6 bases). CDR3 coding DNA: TGTGCCATCAGTGTAGGAGGGGAAGGGTCCCACGAGCAGTACTTC. Protein: CAISVGGEGSHEQYF.